Described below is a single TCR beta chain sequence and its context. The V end lost 1 base, the J end lost 1 base, and 7 bases lay between the germline ends. This CDR3 spans 14 amino acids. Per the germline V gene, CDR1 is LGHNA and CDR2 is YSLEER. This record belongs to a study of blood T cell repertoires in COVID-19. Overall study: Acute and convalescent COVID-19 specimens originated in the United States, Italy and Spain. In each case, the material was cDNA or gDNA derived from T cells, B-cell-depleted T cells, or PBMCs.

In the study's own analysis: It was from reference gene primer amplification that nucleated cell counts were estimated. This table comes from immunoSEQ multiplex PCR, and its TCRdb copy is limited to in-frame clones, with some not included. Clonal size and the V and J genes are those of that table, whereas D and trimming came from the DNA. Here the sample spans 84,000 or so clones, roughly 87% being singletons. Sequencing was performed on peripheral blood. The clonotype comes from a man between 65 and 85 years old with acute or convalescent COVID-19. The rearrangement joins TRBV4-3 to TRBJ1-1, with unresolved D. The CDR3 DNA reads TGCGCCAGCAGCCAAGGACACCCGAACACTGAAGCTTTCTTT. This sequence encodes CASSQGHPNTEAFF.